A selection of T cell receptor beta chains follows, all from one sample in a study of T cell responses to AZD1222 COVID-19 vaccine. TCRdb's copy holds only in-frame clones and misses some; the assay was immunoSEQ multiplex PCR. The data show some 120,000 clones, around 84% seen once. Source: peripheral blood, taken on day 0 of AZD1222 vaccination. Receptors originate from an adult in good health. The CDR3 runs from the conserved cysteine through the conserved F or W. The order of the fields is V gene, clone size, D gene, J gene, CDR3 DNA, CDR3 protein. A D gene is named only where the DNA matches it firmly. Not all rows give a size; the values are once, few, many and, for expanded clones, a class.

TRBV2	-	TRBD1	TRBJ2-2	TGTGCCAGCATTTTAGGACAGGGTGGCGCGGAGCTGTTTTTT	CASILGQGGAELFF
TRBV6-5	-	TRBD1	TRBJ1-1	TGTGCCAGCAGTTACTACAGGGGTGGTGAAGCTTTCTTT	CASSYYRGGEAFF
TRBV2	-	-	TRBJ2-3	TGTGCCAGCCTGCCCCAGGTCAGCGGCACAGATACGCAGTATTTT	CASLPQVSGTDTQYF
TRBV7-2	-	-	TRBJ2-7	TGTGCCAGCAGCTTTTCCCCCTACGAGCAGTACTTC	CASSFSPYEQYF
TRBV5-4	once	-	TRBJ2-3	TGTGCCAGCAGCTTGAAGGGTGCGACTAGCACAGATACGCAGTATTTT	CASSLKGATSTDTQYF
TRBV7-2	-	TRBD2	TRBJ2-1	TGTGCCAGCAGCTTAGTTGCGGGGGGACCTTACTCCTACAATGAGCAGTTCTTC	CASSLVAGGPYSYNEQFF
TRBV19	-	-	TRBJ1-6	TGTGCCAGTAGTATAGAGGTCGGGACTTATTCACCCCTCCACTTT	CASSIEVGTYSPLHF
TRBV7-9	-	-	TRBJ2-5	TGTGCCAGCAGCCCCCCGGGTTCGGGGAAAGAGACCCAGTACTTC	CASSPPGSGKETQYF
TRBV19	-	-	TRBJ1-5	TGTGCCAGTAGCGACACAAGCAATCAGCCCCAGCATTTT	CASSDTSNQPQHF
TRBV10-3	-	-	TRBJ2-5	TGTGCCACAGACCCGGGGAATCTCTCACCCGGAGAGACCCAGTACTTC	CATDPGNLSPGETQYF
TRBV5-1	-	TRBD2	TRBJ2-1	TGCGCCAGCAGCGCGACCCCGCCAGGGACTACCTACAATGAGCAGTTCTTC	CASSATPPGTTYNEQFF
TRBV7-2	-	TRBD2	TRBJ2-3	TGTGCCAGCAGCTTAACGCTGGGGGGGTCCACAGATACGCAGTATTTT	CASSLTLGGSTDTQYF
TRBV5-1	-	-	TRBJ2-1	TGCGCCAGCAGCTTCCAGCGGGCGTACAATGAGCAGTTCTTC	CASSFQRAYNEQFF
TRBV10-3	once	-	TRBJ1-1	TGTGCCATCAGCGGACTGACGGCAGGGATGGGGAACACTGAAGCTTTCTTT	CAISGLTAGMGNTEAFF
TRBV5-1	-	-	TRBJ2-7	TGCGCCAGCAGCGGTGGAGGGGTTGGGTCCTACGAGCAGTACTTC	CASSGGGVGSYEQYF
TRBV4-1	-	-	TRBJ2-7	TGCGCCAGCAGCGTCCGAACGGGCCAAGTGGAGGGATCCTACGAGCAGTACTTC	CASSVRTGQVEGSYEQYF
TRBV7-3	-	TRBD1	TRBJ2-1	TGTGCCAGCAGCTTAACATCCGGGACAGGGATGAATGAGCAGTTCTTC	CASSLTSGTGMNEQFF
TRBV5-4	-	-	TRBJ1-5	TGTGCCACTGTAGAAGGCCCCCCAGGGCCCCAGCATTTT	CATVEGPPGPQHF
TRBV30	-	-	TRBJ1-4	TGTGCCTGGAGTACGGGGAAAACTAATGAAAAACTGTTTTTT	CAWSTGKTNEKLFF